This is a list of T cell receptor beta chains from one sample in a study of T cell changes during pregnancy in multiple sclerosis. Produced via immunoSEQ multiplex PCR; TCRdb's table is partial and in-frame only. This sample carries about 52,000 clones, roughly 92% of them seen once, and the ten largest clones take around 0.74%. Sequenced material: CD4+ T cells from peripheral blood mononuclear cells, taken in the third trimester of pregnancy. Every receptor here comes from a female donor with multiple sclerosis, enrolled in a pregnancy study. CDR3s include the opening cysteine and the closing phenylalanine or tryptophan. The order of the fields is D gene, clone size, J gene, V gene, CDR3 protein, CDR3 DNA. The D gene is left open where the match is weak. A row's size may be missing; if present it is once, few, many or a size class.

>NA|few|TRBJ2-6|TRBV6-5
CASTLTGPGANVLTF
TGTGCCAGCACCCTCACAGGGCCCGGGGCCAACGTCCTGACTTTC
>NA|NA|TRBJ2-7|TRBV5-4
CASSLDRSGEQYF
TGTGCCAGCAGCTTGGACAGGAGTGGCGAGCAGTACTTC
>NA|NA|TRBJ2-7|TRBV7-8
CASSSQANEQYF
TGTGCCAGCAGCTCCCAGGCCAACGAGCAGTACTTC
>NA|NA|TRBJ1-3|TRBV9
CASSVLDSQSSGNTIYF
TGTGCCAGCAGCGTTTTGGACAGCCAGAGCTCTGGAAACACCATATATTTT
>NA|NA|TRBJ2-7|TRBV5-1
CASSLDGRTYEQYF
TGCGCCAGCAGCTTGGATGGCAGGACCTACGAGCAGTACTTC
>NA|few|TRBJ1-2|TRBV7-2
CASSLVQGLDGYTF
TGTGCCAGCAGCTTAGTCCAGGGCTTAGATGGCTACACCTTC
>NA|NA|TRBJ1-4|TRBV7-9
CASSFWGDNEKLFF
TGTGCCAGCAGCTTCTGGGGAGATAATGAAAAACTGTTTTTT
>NA|few|TRBJ1-5|TRBV7-2
CASSYDGVNQPQHF
TGTGCCAGCAGTTATGACGGAGTCAATCAGCCCCAGCATTTT
>TRBD1|NA|TRBJ2-3|TRBV2
CATAGQGSDTQYF
TGTGCCACCGCGGGACAGGGTTCAGATACGCAGTATTTT
>NA|NA|TRBJ2-7|TRBV14
CASTLTGFYEQYF
TGTGCCAGCACCCTGACAGGCTTCTACGAGCAGTACTTC
>TRBD1|NA|TRBJ2-1|TRBV14
CASSQGGLDRGLEQFF
TGTGCCAGCAGCCAAGGCGGTTTGGACAGGGGGCTTGAGCAGTTCTTC
>NA|few|TRBJ2-4|TRBV30
CAWSWEGVKNIQYF
TGTGCCTGGAGTTGGGAGGGGGTTAAAAACATTCAGTACTTC
>TRBD1|NA|TRBJ1-1|TRBV6-6
CASSYGTGGWNTEAFF
TGTGCCAGCAGTTACGGGACAGGGGGCTGGAACACTGAAGCTTTCTTT
>NA|once|TRBJ1-1|TRBV6-5
CASSYSTGNTEAFF
TGTGCCAGCAGTTACTCGACGGGAAACACTGAAGCTTTCTTT
>TRBD1|NA|TRBJ2-6|TRBV6-5
CASTPGGGANVLTF
TGTGCCAGCACCCCAGGGGGTGGGGCCAACGTCCTGACTTTC
>TRBD1|NA|TRBJ1-5|TRBV7-2
CASSPGQGDQPQHF
TGTGCCAGCAGTCCGGGACAGGGAGATCAGCCCCAGCATTTT
>TRBD2|NA|TRBJ2-2|TRBV5-4
CASSLDPGGVGTGELFF
TGTGCCAGCAGCTTGGACCCGGGGGGGGTAGGGACCGGGGAGCTGTTTTTT
>NA|NA|TRBJ1-2|TRBV7-2
CASSLDIWDKGEGYTF
TGTGCCAGCAGCTTAGATATCTGGGACAAAGGAGAAGGCTACACCTTC
>NA|NA|TRBJ1-1|TRBV15
CATSPGARNTEAFF
TGTGCCACCAGCCCAGGTGCCAGGAACACTGAAGCTTTCTTT
>NA|NA|TRBJ2-2|TRBV5-1
CASSFTPGVGELFF
TGCGCCAGCAGCTTTACGCCTGGAGTCGGGGAGCTGTTTTTT
>TRBD1|NA|TRBJ1-4|TRBV6-4
CASSKNPGGKEKLFF
TGTGCCAGCAGCAAAAACCCAGGGGGAAAGGAAAAACTGTTTTTT
>TRBD1|NA|TRBJ2-7|TRBV4-3
CASSQGQGSWYEQYF
TGCGCCAGCAGCCAGGGACAGGGGAGTTGGTACGAGCAGTACTTC
>TRBD1|NA|TRBJ2-7|TRBV28
CASSAQGAILIYEQYF
TGTGCCAGCAGTGCTCAGGGGGCGATTCTAATCTACGAGCAGTACTTC
>TRBD2|NA|TRBJ2-5|TRBV7-6
CASSSLSSGVETQYF
TGTGCCAGCAGTTCGTTATCTAGCGGGGTAGAGACCCAGTACTTC
>TRBD2|NA|TRBJ2-3|TRBV18
CASSPLAGGPGTDTQYF
TGTGCCAGCTCACCACTAGCGGGGGGGCCTGGCACAGATACGCAGTATTTT
>TRBD2|NA|TRBJ2-5|TRBV18
CASSPLGGTRQETQYF
TGTGCCAGCTCACCTCTCGGGGGGACTAGGCAAGAGACCCAGTACTTC
>NA|once|TRBJ1-5|TRBV5-8
CASSFRGSNQPQHF
TGTGCCAGCAGCTTCCGGGGTAGCAATCAGCCCCAGCATTTT
>NA|NA|TRBJ1-3|TRBV9
CASSATATGNTIYF
TGTGCCAGCAGCGCTACAGCCACTGGAAACACCATATATTTT
>TRBD2|once|TRBJ2-3|TRBV18
CASSQLAGSTTDTQYF
TGTGCCAGCTCCCAACTAGCGGGGAGTACCACAGATACGCAGTATTTT
>TRBD1|NA|TRBJ1-1|TRBV7-2
CASSPGQGRWAFF
TGTGCCAGCAGCCCCGGACAGGGAAGATGGGCTTTCTTT
>NA|NA|TRBJ1-2|TRBV6-5
CASSYSTWDGYTF
TGTGCCAGCAGTTACTCGACTTGGGATGGCTACACCTTC
>NA|NA|TRBJ1-6|TRBV4-3
CASGEGSYNSPLHF
TGCGCCTCCGGGGAGGGGAGTTATAATTCACCCCTCCACTTT
>TRBD1|NA|TRBJ1-2|TRBV5-5
CASSSQGAKNYGYTF
TGTGCCAGCAGCTCCCAGGGGGCCAAAAACTATGGCTACACCTTC
>NA|NA|TRBJ1-3|TRBV9
CASSVRSPVSGNTIYF
TGTGCCAGCAGCGTACGATCTCCGGTCTCTGGAAACACCATATATTTT
>NA|few|TRBJ1-1|TRBV10-2
CASSESGGPGAFF
TGCGCCAGCAGTGAGTCTGGGGGCCCTGGGGCTTTCTTT
>TRBD2|NA|TRBJ2-5|TRBV7-2
CASSLAGLAGGQSPETQYF
TGTGCCAGCAGCTTAGCCGGACTAGCGGGGGGGCAATCTCCAGAGACCCAGTACTTC
>NA|NA|TRBJ1-1|TRBV7-7
CASSQNTHTEAFF
TGTGCTAGCAGCCAGAACACCCACACTGAAGCTTTCTTT
>NA|NA|TRBJ2-7|TRBV7-2
CASSLPPGWEQYF
TGTGCCAGCAGCTTACCCCCAGGGTGGGAGCAGTACTTC